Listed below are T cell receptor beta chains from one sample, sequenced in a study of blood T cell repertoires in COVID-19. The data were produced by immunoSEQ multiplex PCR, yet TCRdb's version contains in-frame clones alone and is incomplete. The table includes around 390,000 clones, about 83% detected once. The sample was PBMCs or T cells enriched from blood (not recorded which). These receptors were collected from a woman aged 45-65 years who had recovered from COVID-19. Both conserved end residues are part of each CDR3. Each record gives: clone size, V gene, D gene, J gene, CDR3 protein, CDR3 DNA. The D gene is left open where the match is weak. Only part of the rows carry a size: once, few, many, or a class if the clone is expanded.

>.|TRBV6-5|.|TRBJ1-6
CASSSLLPYNSPLHF
TGTGCCAGCAGTTCCCTACTCCCGTATAATTCACCCCTCCACTTT
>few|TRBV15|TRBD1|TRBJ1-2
CATSTDREDGYTF
TGTGCCACCAGCACAGACAGGGAGGATGGCTACACCTTC
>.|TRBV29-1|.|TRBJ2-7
CSVLSRDTYEQYF
TGCAGCGTTTTATCGAGGGATACCTACGAGCAGTACTTC
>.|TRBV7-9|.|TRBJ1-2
CAKLDDYGYTF
TGTGCAAAGCTTGATGACTATGGCTACACCTTC
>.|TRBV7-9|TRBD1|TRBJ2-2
CASSPAWDRGNTGELFF
TGTGCCAGCAGCCCCGCCTGGGACAGGGGGAACACCGGGGAGCTGTTTTTT
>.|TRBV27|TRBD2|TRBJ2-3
CASSLSVGGKDTQYF
TGTGCCAGCAGTTTATCGGTCGGGGGGAAAGATACGCAGTATTTT
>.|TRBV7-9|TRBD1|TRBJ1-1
CASSPQGGAGAFF
TGTGCCAGCAGCCCACAGGGGGGGGCCGGGGCTTTCTTT
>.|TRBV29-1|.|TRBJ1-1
CSVGQGQGSMNTEAFF
TGCAGCGTTGGTCAGGGGCAGGGTTCCATGAACACTGAAGCTTTCTTT
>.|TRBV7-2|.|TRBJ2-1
CASSLAVQGWNEQFF
TGTGCCAGCAGCTTGGCAGTGCAGGGCTGGAATGAGCAGTTCTTC
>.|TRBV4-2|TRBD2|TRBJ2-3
CASSQDRGRVTDTQYF
TGTGCCAGCAGCCAAGATCGGGGGAGGGTGACAGATACGCAGTATTTT
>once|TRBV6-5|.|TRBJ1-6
CASSWFQEESSPLHF
TGTGCCAGCAGTTGGTTTCAGGAGGAGAGTTCACCCCTCCACTTT
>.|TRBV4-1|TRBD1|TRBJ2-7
CASSQSRDSYEQYF
TGCGCCAGCAGCCAGAGCCGGGACAGCTACGAGCAGTACTTC